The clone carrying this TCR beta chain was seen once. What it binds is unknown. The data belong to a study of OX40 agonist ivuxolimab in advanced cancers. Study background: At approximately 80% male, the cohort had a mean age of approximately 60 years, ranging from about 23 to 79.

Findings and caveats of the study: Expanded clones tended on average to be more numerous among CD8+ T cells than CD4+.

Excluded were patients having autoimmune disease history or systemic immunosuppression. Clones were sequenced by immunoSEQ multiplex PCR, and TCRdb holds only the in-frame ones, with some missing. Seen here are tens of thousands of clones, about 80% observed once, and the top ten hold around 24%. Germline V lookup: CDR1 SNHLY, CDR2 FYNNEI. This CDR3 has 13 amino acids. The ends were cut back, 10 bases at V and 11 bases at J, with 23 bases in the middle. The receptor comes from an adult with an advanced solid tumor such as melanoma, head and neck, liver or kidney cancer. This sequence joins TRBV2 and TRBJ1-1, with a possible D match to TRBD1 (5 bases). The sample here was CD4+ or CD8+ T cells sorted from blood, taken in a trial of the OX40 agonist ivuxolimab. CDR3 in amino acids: CANTGDPTLGAFF. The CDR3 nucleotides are TGTGCCAATACGGGGGACCCTACTCTGGGCGCTTTCTTT.